The next 3 T cell receptor beta chains were all read from a single sample in a study of Ad26.COV2.S vaccination and SARS-CoV-2 variants. Some clones are missing from TCRdb's copy, which holds only in-frame ones; the method was immunoSEQ multiplex PCR. The sample comprises 300,000 to 400,000 clones, 90% to 95% of which are singletons, and 3% to 5% rests with the top ten. The specimen was peripheral blood, collected after recovery from COVID-19. The receptor source for this set is a human donor who had recovered from COVID-19.

The CDR3 nucleotides are TGCAGCGTTGATACAGGGGGCCGTTATACTGAAGCTTTCTTT. Encoded protein: CSVDTGGRYTEAFF. The chain is built from TRBV29-1 and TRBJ1-1; 9 nucleotides agree with TRBD1. The CDR3 consists of 14 residues. V dropped 3 bases and J dropped 5; count of bases not matched to a gene: 7. Germline CDR1 and CDR2: SQVTM and ANQGSEA.

This chain connects TRBV10-3 to TRBJ1-2; 9 nucleotides align to TRBD1. This CDR3 has 14 residues. Germline CDR1 is ENHRY and CDR2 is SYGVKD. The V segment lost 11 bases and the J segment 4 bases; nucleotides outside the gene matches: 11. CDR3 coding DNA: TGTGCCGCATTTACGGGACAGGGCTCCTATGGCTACACCTTC. As protein: CAAFTGQGSYGYTF.

CDR3 DNA sequence: TGTGCCAGCAGCCCTCGGTCCCTTATGAACACTGAAGCTTTCTTT. Translated, it gives CASSPRSLMNTEAFF. V and J are TRBV6-2 or TRBV6-3 and TRBJ1-1; D is unresolved. V was shortened by 6 bases and J by 0 bases, with 14 bases between the two germline ends. Germline CDR1 MNHEY, CDR2 SVGEGT. The CDR3 is 15 residues long.